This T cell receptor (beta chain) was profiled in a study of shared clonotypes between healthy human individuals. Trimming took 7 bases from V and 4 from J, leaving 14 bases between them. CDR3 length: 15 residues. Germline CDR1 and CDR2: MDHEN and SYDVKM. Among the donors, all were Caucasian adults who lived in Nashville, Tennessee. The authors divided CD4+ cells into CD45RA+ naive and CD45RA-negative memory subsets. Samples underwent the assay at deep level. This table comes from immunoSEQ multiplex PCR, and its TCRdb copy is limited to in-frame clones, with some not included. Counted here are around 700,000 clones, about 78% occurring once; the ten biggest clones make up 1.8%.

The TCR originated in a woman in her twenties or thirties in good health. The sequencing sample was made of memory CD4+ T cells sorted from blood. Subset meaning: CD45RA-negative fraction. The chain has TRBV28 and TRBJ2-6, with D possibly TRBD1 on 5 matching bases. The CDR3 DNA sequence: TGTGCCAGCACCTCGCAGGGTACGGGGGCCAACGTCCTGACTTTC. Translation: CASTSQGTGANVLTF.